These 2 T cell receptor beta chains were all obtained from the same sample, sequenced in a study of long-term antiretroviral therapy in people with HIV. Investigators performed immunoSEQ version v3.0 at survey level. This table comes from immunoSEQ multiplex PCR, and its TCRdb copy is limited to in-frame clones, with some not included. The data contain under 50,000 clones, more than 80% of them seen just once; the ten biggest clones take up approximately 6%. The sequencing here drew on unsorted PBMCs, taken 3.1 years after starting antiretroviral therapy. These receptors were taken from a woman aged 45-65 years with HIV.

The rearrangement joins TRBV7-9 to TRBJ1-2, with D possibly matching TRBD1 (6 bases). The length of the CDR3 is 14 residues. Per germline, CDR1 SEHNR and CDR2 FQNEAQ (reference sequence). Trimming removed 5 bases at V and 5 bases at J, with 15 bases between. In DNA form, the CDR3 reads TGTGCCAGCAGCCCCGGGGGGGGGCGTTATGGCTACACCTTC. Its protein product is CASSPGGGRYGYTF.

The rearrangement joins TRBV5-4 to TRBJ1-1; the D gene is possibly TRBD1 (6 bases). V shed 5 bases and J shed 2 bases, with 10 bases lying between them. Germline V gives CDR1 SGHNT, CDR2 YYREEE (reference sequence). The CDR3 length is 13 residues. DNA of the CDR3: TGTGCCAGCAGACTGGACAGAAACACTGAAGCTTTCTTT. It yields the protein CASRLDRNTEAFF. Together with reference TRBV5-4 and TRBJ1-1, the CDR3 gives the full variable domain: ETGVTQSPTHLIKTRGQQVTLRCSSQSGHNTVSWYQQALGQGPQFIFQYYREEENGRGNFPPRFSGLQFPNYSSELNVNALELDDSALYLCASRLDRNTEAFFGQGTRLTVV.